Here is one TCR beta chain with its context. Its antigen is not identified. The sample belongs to a study of cytomegalovirus exposure and HLA in healthy donors. General observations from the study: Later analysis revealed greater clonal expansion in HLA-associated TCR beta chains than in equally common others.

Germline V gene lookup returns CDR1 KGHSH and CDR2 LQKENI. The V gene lost 3 bases and the J gene lost 0 bases, with 6 bases spanning the gap. The CDR3 consists of 14 residues. Researchers ran the PCR with 60 Vbeta and 13 Jbeta primers. Repertoires were generated with immunoSEQ multiplex PCR, while TCRdb's copy carries only in-frame clones and drops some. Seen in this sample are approximately 92,000 clones; the ten most common clones hold around 3.4%. It was healthy bone marrow donors who served as donors. The chain carries TRBV18 and TRBJ2-1; D remains ambiguous. Sequenced material: PBMCs. The sequence derives from a woman aged 25 to 39 in good health and CMV-seronegative. The CDR3 spells CASSPASSYNEQFF. CDR3 DNA: TGTGCCAGCTCACCTGCGAGCTCCTACAATGAGCAGTTCTTC.